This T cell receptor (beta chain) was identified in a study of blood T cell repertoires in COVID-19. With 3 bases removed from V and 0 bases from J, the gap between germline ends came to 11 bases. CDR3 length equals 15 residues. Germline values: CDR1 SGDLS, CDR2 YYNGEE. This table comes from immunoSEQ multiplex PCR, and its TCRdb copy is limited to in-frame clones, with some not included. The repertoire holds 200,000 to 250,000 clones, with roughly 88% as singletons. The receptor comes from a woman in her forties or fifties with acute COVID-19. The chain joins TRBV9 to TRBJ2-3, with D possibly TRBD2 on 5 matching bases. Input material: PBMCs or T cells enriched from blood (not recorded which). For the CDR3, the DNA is TGTGCCAGCAGCGGTACTAGTGGGAGCACAGATACGCAGTATTTT. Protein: CASSGTSGSTDTQYF.